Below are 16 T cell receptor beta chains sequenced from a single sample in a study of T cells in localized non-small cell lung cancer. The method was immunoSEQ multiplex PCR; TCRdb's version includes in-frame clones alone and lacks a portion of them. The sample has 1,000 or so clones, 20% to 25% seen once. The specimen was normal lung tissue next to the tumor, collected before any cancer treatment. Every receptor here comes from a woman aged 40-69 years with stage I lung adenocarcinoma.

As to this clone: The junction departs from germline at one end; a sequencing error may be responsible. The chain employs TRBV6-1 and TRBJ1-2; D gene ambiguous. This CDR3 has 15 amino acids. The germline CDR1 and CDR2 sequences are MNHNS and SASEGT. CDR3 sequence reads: CAISEEDPAGYGYTF. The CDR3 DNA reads TGTGCCATCAGTGAAGAGGACCCGGCGGGGTATGGCTACACCTTC.

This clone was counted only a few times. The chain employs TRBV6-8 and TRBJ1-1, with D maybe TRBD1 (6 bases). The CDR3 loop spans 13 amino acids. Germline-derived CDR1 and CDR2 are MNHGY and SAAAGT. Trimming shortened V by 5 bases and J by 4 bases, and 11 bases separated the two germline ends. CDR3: CASSASQGTEAFF. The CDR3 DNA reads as TGTGCCAGCAGTGCGTCACAGGGCACTGAAGCTTTCTTT.

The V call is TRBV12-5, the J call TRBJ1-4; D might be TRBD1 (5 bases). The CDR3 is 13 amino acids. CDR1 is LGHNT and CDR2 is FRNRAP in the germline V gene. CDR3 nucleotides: TGTGCCAGCGTAAGGGACTTAAATGAAAAACTGTTTTTT. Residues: CASVRDLNEKLFF.

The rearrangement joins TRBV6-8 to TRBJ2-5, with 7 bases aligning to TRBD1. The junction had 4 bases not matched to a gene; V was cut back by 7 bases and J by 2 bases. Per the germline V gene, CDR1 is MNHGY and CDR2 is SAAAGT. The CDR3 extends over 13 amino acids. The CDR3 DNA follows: TGTGCCAGCACCCGGGACAGACAAGAGACCCAGTACTTC. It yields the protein CASTRDRQETQYF.

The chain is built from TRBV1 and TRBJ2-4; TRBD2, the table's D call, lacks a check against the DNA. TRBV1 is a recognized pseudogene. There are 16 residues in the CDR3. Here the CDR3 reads CTSSQDGGGNQNIQYF. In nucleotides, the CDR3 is TGCACCAGCAGCCAAGATGGTGGGGGGAACCAAAACATTCAGTACTTC.

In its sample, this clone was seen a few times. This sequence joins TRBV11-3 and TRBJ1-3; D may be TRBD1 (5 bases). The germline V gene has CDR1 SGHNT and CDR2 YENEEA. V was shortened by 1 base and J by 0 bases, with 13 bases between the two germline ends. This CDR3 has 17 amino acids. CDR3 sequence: CASSLGFRGDSGNTIYF. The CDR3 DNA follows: TGTGCCAGCAGCTTAGGATTTAGGGGAGACTCTGGAAACACCATATATTTT.

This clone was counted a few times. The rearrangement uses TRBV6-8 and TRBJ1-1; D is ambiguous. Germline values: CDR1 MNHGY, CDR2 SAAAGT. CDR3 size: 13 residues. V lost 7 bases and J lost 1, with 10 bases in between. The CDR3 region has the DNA TGTGCCAGCATGAGGGTTCAGAACACTGAAGCTTTCTTT. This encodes CASMRVQNTEAFF.

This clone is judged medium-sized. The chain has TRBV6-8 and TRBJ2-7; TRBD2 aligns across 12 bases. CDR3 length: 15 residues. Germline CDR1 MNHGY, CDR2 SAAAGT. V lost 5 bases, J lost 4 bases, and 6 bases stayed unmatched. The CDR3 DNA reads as TGTGCCAGCAGTAAACGACTAGCGGGGGAGTACGAGCAGTACTTC. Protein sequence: CASSKRLAGEYEQYF.

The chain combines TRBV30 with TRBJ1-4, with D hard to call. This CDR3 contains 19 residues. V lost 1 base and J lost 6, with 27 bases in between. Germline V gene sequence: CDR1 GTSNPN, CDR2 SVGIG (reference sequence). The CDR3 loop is CAWSARWQPPPRGDEKLFF. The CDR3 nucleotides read TGTGCCTGGAGTGCGAGATGGCAGCCACCCCCCAGAGGAGATGAAAAACTGTTTTTT.

The CDR3 reads CASSLTSGTFAGANYGYTF. The CDR3 DNA is TGTGCCAGCAGCTTAACAAGCGGAACATTTGCAGGAGCTAACTATGGCTACACCTTC. The chain uses TRBV11-3 and TRBJ1-2; D not certain. Between the trimmed V and J ends, which lost 2 bases and 0 bases, there was a span of 22 bases. Germline CDR1 SGHNT, CDR2 YENEEA. The length of the CDR3 is 19 residues.

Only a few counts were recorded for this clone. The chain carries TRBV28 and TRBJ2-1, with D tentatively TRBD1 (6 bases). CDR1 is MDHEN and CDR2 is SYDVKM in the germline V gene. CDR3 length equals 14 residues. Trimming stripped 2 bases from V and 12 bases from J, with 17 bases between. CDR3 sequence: CASSLPGPEGGQFF. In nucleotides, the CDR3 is TGTGCCAGCAGTTTACCGGGACCCGAAGGGGGGCAGTTCTTC.

The CDR3 here is CASSVGGGSGNTIYF. CDR3 in DNA: TGTGCCAGCAGCGTAGGGGGCGGCTCTGGAAACACCATATATTTT. This rearrangement joins TRBV9 to TRBJ1-3, with TRBD1 as a possible D gene (5 bases). The CDR3 length is 15 residues. V lost 0 bases and J lost 0, with 7 bases in between. Germline V gene lookup returns CDR1 SGDLS and CDR2 YYNGEE.

CDR3 amino acids: CASSRGDRYNEKLFF. DNA for the CDR3: TGTGCCAGTAGTAGAGGGGACAGATATAATGAAAAACTGTTTTTT. This chain links TRBV19 with TRBJ1-4; 7 bases are shared with TRBD1. Trimming at V came to 4 bases and at J to 4 bases, leaving 6 bases not matched to a gene. This CDR3 contains 15 residues. CDR1 is LNHDA and CDR2 is SQIVND in the germline V gene (reference sequence).

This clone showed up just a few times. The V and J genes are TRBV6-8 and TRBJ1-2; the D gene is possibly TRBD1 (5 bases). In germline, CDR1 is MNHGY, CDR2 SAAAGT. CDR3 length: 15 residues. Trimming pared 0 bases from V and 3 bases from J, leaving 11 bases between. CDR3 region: CASSYSKGRDYGYTF. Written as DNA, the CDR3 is TGTGCCAGCAGTTACTCGAAGGGGCGCGACTATGGCTACACCTTC.

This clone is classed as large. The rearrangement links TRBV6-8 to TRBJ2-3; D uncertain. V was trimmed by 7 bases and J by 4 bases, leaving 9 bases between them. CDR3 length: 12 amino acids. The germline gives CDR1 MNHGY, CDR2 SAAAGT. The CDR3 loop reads CASIGFSDTQYF. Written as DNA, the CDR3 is TGTGCCAGCATTGGTTTTTCAGATACGCAGTATTTT.

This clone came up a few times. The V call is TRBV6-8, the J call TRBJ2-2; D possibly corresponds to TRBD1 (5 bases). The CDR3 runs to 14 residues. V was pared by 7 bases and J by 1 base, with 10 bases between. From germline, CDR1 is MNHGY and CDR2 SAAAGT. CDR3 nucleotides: TGTGCCAGCACCGCCGACAGGAACACCGGGGAGCTGTTTTTT. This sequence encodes CASTADRNTGELFF.